Sequencing of this TCR beta chain was carried out in a study of T cells in women clearing cervical HPV infection. Study information: Case blood drawn at lesion detection; control blood after infection cleared.

CDR1 SQVTM and CDR2 ANQGSEA come from the germline V gene. Trimming took 1 base from V and 6 from J, leaving 5 bases between them. CDR3 size: 11 residues. TCRdb's table, derived via immunoSEQ multiplex PCR, lists solely in-frame clones and lacks some. With nearly 35,000 clones in the sample, the ten largest clones hold approximately 1.5%. As for this clone: The read falls 3 residues short of the CDR3 end, and the missing part is taken from the germline J gene.

This clonotype was sampled from a woman aged 18 to 75 with a cervical HPV16 infection that either progressed to CIN3+ or cleared (not recorded which). The chain carries TRBV29-1 and TRBJ2-3, with D unclear. The specimen was blood buffy coat. The CDR3 sequence: CSVEGPDTQYF. CDR3 DNA (partial): TGCAGCGTTGAAGGGCCTGATACG.